This T cell receptor (delta chain) was captured by sequencing in a study of gamma-delta T cells after stem cell transplantation. The CDR3 consists of 16 residues. From germline, CDR1 is GEAIGNYY and CDR2 EKD. This clone is judged medium-sized (0.01 to 0.1%). One end of the junction varies from germline; a read error may be responsible. TCRdb re-called clones from the RT-PCR reads using CATT. The table shows approximately 3,200 delta-chain clones, with 1.5% to 2.5% occurring only once. The TCR sequence derives from a human donor. It is not recorded whose cells these are; they may come from a transplant donor. This chain links TRDV2 with TRDJ1; possibly TRDD2 for D (5 bases). Sequencing input: gamma-delta T cells. The CDR3 bases are TGTGCCTGTGACACCGCGGAGCCTTCGTTCCCTCGTGGACTCACCTTT. Translation: CACDTAEPSFPRGLTF.